This T cell receptor (beta chain) was obtained from a study of breast tumors, draining lymph nodes, adjacent tissues (dated by TCRdb to about 2016). Notes on the research overall: TCR beta repertoires were compared across tumor, adjacent nontumor tissue and axillary lymph nodes obtained from breast cancer patients. In human breast cancer, the study set out to assess how tumor, surrounding tissue and draining lymph node repertoires relate to one another and whether T cells might be exchanged between them.

In the case of this clonotype: The specificity of this receptor is unknown. The sample holds no much larger clone one base away, and base qualities are not on file.

The sample was run on an Illumina HiSeq 2000. TCR beta chain libraries were generated through multiplex PCR amplification. High-throughput sequencing was used to analyze the amplified TCR beta chain products. In-frame beta chains were kept once TCRdb had trimmed the public reads at Q25 with fastp and called clones with MiXCR. A single entry per CDR3 protein holds the most common genes and DNA from its merged rows. The table for this sample lists approximately 150,000 distinct CDR3 sequences; approximately 29% of them were counted only once. Around 2.3% of the sample lies in the top ten. Results the study describes overall, beyond this receptor: Tumor T-cell repertoires showed less diversity than lymph node repertoires and more diversity than nontumor tissue repertoires, and tumor T-cell repertoires showed preferential V and J gene usage. The similarity between tumor and nontumor tissue repertoires was significantly greater in luminal-like breast cancer than in basal-like breast cancer. The data were judged consistent with most tumor T cells deriving from the lymph node and then expanding within tumor tissue. The study presented the conclusion that tumor T cells originate in lymph nodes as consistent with a hypothesis, not as something directly demonstrated.

The lymph node samples were taken from the axillary draining lymph nodes of breast cancer patients. From V the trimming removes 2 bases and from J it removes 5 bases, while the gene matches leave 6 bases of the junction unaccounted for. From cysteine to phenylalanine, the CDR3 is 15 amino acids long. Of all the DNA, just the CDR3 is kept, 45 bases in frame from base 1. As encoded in the germline V gene, CDR1 is SGHTA while CDR2 is FQGNSA. The chain uses TRBV7-2 and TRBJ2-1; 7 central nucleotides agree with TRBD2. Specimen: axillary lymph node tissue. This receptor was taken from a female donor with breast cancer. Some clones in this sample may be carry-over from other donors' samples. The sequence in DNA is TGTGCCAGCAGCTTATCGGCGGGGGTCCACAATGAGCAGTTCTTC. It specifies CASSLSAGVHNEQFF. The full variable domain, completed from the reference TRBV7-2 and TRBJ2-1 proteins outside the CDR3, reads GAGVSQSPSNKVTEKGKDVELRCDPISGHTALYWYRQSLGQGLEFLIYFQGNSAPDKSGLPSDRFSAERTGGSVSTLTIQRTQQEDSAVYLCASSLSAGVHNEQFFGPGTRLTVL.